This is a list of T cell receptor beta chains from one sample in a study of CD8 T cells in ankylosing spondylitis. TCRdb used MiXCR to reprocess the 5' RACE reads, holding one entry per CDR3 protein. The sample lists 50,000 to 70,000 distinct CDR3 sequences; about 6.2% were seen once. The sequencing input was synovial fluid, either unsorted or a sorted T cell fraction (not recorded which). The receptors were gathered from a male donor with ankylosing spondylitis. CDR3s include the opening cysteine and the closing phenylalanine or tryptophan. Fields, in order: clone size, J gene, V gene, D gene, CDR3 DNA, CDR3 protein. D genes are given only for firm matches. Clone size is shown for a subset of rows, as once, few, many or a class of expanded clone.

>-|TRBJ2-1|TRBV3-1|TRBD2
TGTGCCAGCAGTACCCCCGGGACTAGTAGGCATGAGCAGTTCTTC
CASSTPGTSRHEQFF
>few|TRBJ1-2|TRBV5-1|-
TGCGCCAGCAGCCCCGCCGGGGACCTTAACTATGGCTACACCTTC
CASSPAGDLNYGYTF
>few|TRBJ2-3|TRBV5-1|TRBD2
TGCGCCAGCAGCTCTTTAGCGGGATTCACAGATACGCAGTATTTT
CASSSLAGFTDTQYF
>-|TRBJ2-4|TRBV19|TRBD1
TGTGCCAGTTCCCATGAACAGGGGGCTATCGAAAACATTCAGTACTTC
CASSHEQGAIENIQYF
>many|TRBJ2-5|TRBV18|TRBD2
TGTGCCAGCACGACAAGCGGGAGGGAAGAGACCCAGTACTTC
CASTTSGREETQYF
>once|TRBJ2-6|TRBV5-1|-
TGCGCCAGCAGCTTCACAGGACCCAAATCTGGGGCCAACGTCCTGACTTTC
CASSFTGPKSGANVLTF
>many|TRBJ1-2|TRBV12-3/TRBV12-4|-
TGTGCCAGCAAGACTTCTAACTATGGCTACACCTTC
CASKTSNYGYTF
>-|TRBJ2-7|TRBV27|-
TGTGCCAGCAGTCCCCGTTTGGGGACGACCTACGAGCAGTACTTC
CASSPRLGTTYEQYF
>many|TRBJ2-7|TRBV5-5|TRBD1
TGTGCCAGCAGCTTGGGAATTGGACAGGGGAGGTACGAGCAGTACTTC
CASSLGIGQGRYEQYF
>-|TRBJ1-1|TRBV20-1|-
TGCAGTGCTAGAGCGGACCGAATCACTGAAGCTTTCTTT
CSARADRITEAFF
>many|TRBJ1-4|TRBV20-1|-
TGCAGTGCTAGAGATCTGGCAGGCGCCTTCAATGAAAAACTGTTTTTT
CSARDLAGAFNEKLFF
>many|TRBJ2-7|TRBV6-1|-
TGTGCCAGCAGTGAAGGGATTCCAGGGCAGACGGAGCAGTACTTC
CASSEGIPGQTEQYF
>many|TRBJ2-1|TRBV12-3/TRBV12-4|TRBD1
TGTGCCAGCAGTCCCCAGGGACAGGGGTACAATGAGCAGTTCTTC
CASSPQGQGYNEQFF
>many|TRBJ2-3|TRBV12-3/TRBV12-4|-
TGTGCCAGCAGTAGTCAGGGGCCTCCAGATACGCAGTATTTT
CASSSQGPPDTQYF
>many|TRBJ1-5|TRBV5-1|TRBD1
TGCGCCAGCAGCCTGGGACAGGGCGATCAGCCCCAGCATTTT
CASSLGQGDQPQHF
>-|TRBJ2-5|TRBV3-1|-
TGTGCCAGCAGCCAAGGGCCAGTGGAGACCCAGTACTTC
CASSQGPVETQYF
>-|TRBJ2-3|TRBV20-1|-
TGCAGTGATAGAAGTAGCGATACGCAGTATTTT
CSDRSSDTQYF